This T cell receptor beta chain came from a study of T cell responses to AZD1222 COVID-19 vaccine. Regarding the study as a whole: Compared with day 0, the breadth and depth of the Spike-specific TCR repertoire rose significantly after two doses of AZD1222.

Data came from immunoSEQ multiplex PCR; TCRdb stores just in-frame clones and leaves some out. The data hold about 150,000 clones, with 90% observed a single time. In regard to this clone: The antigen is undetermined.

Germline V gives CDR1 KGHSH, CDR2 LQKENI. The CDR3 is 13 amino acids. V dropped 0 bases and J dropped 4 bases, with 6 bases sitting between them. The chain recombines TRBV18 with TRBJ1-2; D ambiguous. Specimen: peripheral blood, collected 28 days after the second AZD1222 dose. This clonotype was obtained from an adult who received the AZD1222 COVID-19 vaccine. The CDR3 loop reads CASSPPLGYGYTF. The CDR3 DNA reads as TGTGCCAGCTCACCACCGTTGGGCTATGGCTACACCTTC.